A selection of T cell receptor beta chains follows, all from one sample in a study of blood T cell repertoires in COVID-19. The table came from immunoSEQ multiplex PCR; TCRdb's copy has only in-frame clones and leaves some out. The table includes 300,000 to 350,000 clones, roughly 89% detected once. Sequencing used peripheral blood. The receptors were gathered from a man aged 25-45 years with COVID-19, enrolled during active disease. The CDR3 runs from the conserved cysteine through the conserved F or W. The D gene is left open where the match is weak. Clone size appears in some rows only: once, few, many, or a class for an expanded clone.

CDR3aa | CDR3nt | abundance | j_gene | d_gene | v_gene
CASSKLEQGAGEKLFF | TGCGCCAGCAGCAAACTCGAGCAGGGGGCAGGGGAAAAACTGTTTTTT | - | TRBJ1-4 | TRBD1 | TRBV5-1
CASSDSGGQGSNQPQHF | TGTGCCAGCAGTGACTCCGGCGGACAGGGGAGCAATCAGCCCCAGCATTTT | - | TRBJ1-5 | TRBD1 | TRBV6-4
CASSSPTPRGITEAFF | TGTGCCAGCAGTTCCCCCACCCCCAGGGGCATAACTGAAGCTTTCTTT | - | TRBJ1-1 | - | TRBV6-2/TRBV6-3
CASSLVPAGASSSYNEQFF | TGTGCCAGCAGCTTAGTTCCAGCGGGGGCCTCCAGCTCCTACAATGAGCAGTTCTTC | - | TRBJ2-1 | TRBD2 | TRBV7-2
CASCPWDREVNEQFF | TGTGCTAGCTGCCCCTGGGACAGAGAGGTCAATGAGCAGTTCTTC | - | TRBJ2-1 | TRBD1 | TRBV12-5
CASSLGSRGQETQYF | TGTGCCAGCAGCTTGGGGAGTAGGGGCCAAGAGACCCAGTACTTC | - | TRBJ2-5 | - | TRBV5-8
CASSGHRGSNQPQHF | TGTGCCAGTAGTGGACACAGGGGAAGCAATCAGCCCCAGCATTTT | - | TRBJ1-5 | TRBD1 | TRBV19
CASSLGQGFYEQYF | TGCGCCAGCAGCTTGGGACAGGGGTTCTACGAGCAGTACTTC | - | TRBJ2-7 | TRBD1 | TRBV5-1
CASSYDSSGQETQYF | TGTGCCAGCAGTTACGATTCTAGCGGCCAAGAGACCCAGTACTTC | - | TRBJ2-5 | TRBD2 | TRBV6-2/TRBV6-3
CSAGGLADRSSYEQYF | TGCAGCGCAGGGGGACTAGCGGATAGAAGCTCCTACGAGCAGTACTTC | few | TRBJ2-7 | TRBD2 | TRBV29-1
CASSLSGGQPQHF | TGTGCCAGCAGTTTATCGGGGGGGCAGCCCCAGCATTTT | - | TRBJ1-5 | - | TRBV27
CASSLDPGNQPQHF | TGTGCCAGCAGCTTAGATCCTGGCAATCAGCCCCAGCATTTT | - | TRBJ1-5 | - | TRBV7-9
CASSPPGTASQETQYF | TGTGCCAGCTCACCCCCCGGGACAGCAAGCCAAGAGACCCAGTACTTC | once | TRBJ2-5 | TRBD1 | TRBV18
CASSYSTGVPYNEQFF | TGTGCCAGCAGTTACTCGACGGGAGTTCCCTACAATGAGCAGTTCTTC | - | TRBJ2-1 | - | TRBV6-2/TRBV6-3
CASSIEGEAYNEQFF | TGTGCCAGTAGTATCGAGGGGGAAGCCTACAATGAGCAGTTCTTC | - | TRBJ2-1 | - | TRBV19
CASSQLSVTYEQYF | TGTGCCAGCAGCCAGTTATCAGTAACCTACGAGCAGTACTTC | - | TRBJ2-7 | - | TRBV3-1/TRBV3-2
CASPPGGLAYTGELFF | TGTGCCAGCCCCCCAGGGGGACTAGCGTACACCGGGGAGCTGTTTTTT | - | TRBJ2-2 | TRBD2 | TRBV7-9
CATIPRRSGEQYF | TGTGCCACCATACCCCGTCGTTCGGGGGAGCAGTACTTC | - | TRBJ2-7 | - | TRBV28
CASSVRLAGYEQFF | TGTGCCAGCAGCGTTCGACTAGCGGGCTATGAGCAGTTCTTC | - | TRBJ2-1 | TRBD2 | TRBV9
CASSLAADRVYGYTF | TGCGCCAGCAGCTTGGCAGCCGACAGGGTCTATGGCTACACCTTC | - | TRBJ1-2 | TRBD1 | TRBV5-1
CAWRQGVTDTQYF | TGTGCCTGGAGACAGGGGGTAACAGATACGCAGTATTTT | - | TRBJ2-3 | TRBD1 | TRBV30
CATSDSTTDRAPYEQYF | TGTGCCACCAGTGACAGCACCACGGACAGGGCGCCGTACGAGCAGTACTTC | - | TRBJ2-7 | TRBD1 | TRBV24-1
CASSLGSGTDTQYF | TGTGCCAGCAGCTTGGGCTCAGGCACAGATACGCAGTATTTT | - | TRBJ2-3 | - | TRBV5-4
CSVDVASEDNEQFF | TGCAGCGTTGACGTAGCGAGTGAAGACAATGAGCAGTTCTTC | - | TRBJ2-1 | - | TRBV29-1
CASSHTDTQYF | TGTGCCAGCAGTCACACAGATACGCAGTATTTT | - | TRBJ2-3 | - | TRBV27
CASSLWTAQVAGNEQFF | TGTGCCAGCAGCTTATGGACGGCCCAGGTAGCGGGAAACGAGCAGTTCTTC | - | TRBJ2-1 | TRBD2 | TRBV7-6
CASSMALPGLVSTDTQYF | TGTGCCAGTAGTATGGCCCTTCCGGGACTCGTTAGCACAGATACGCAGTATTTT | - | TRBJ2-3 | - | TRBV19
CASSPSRGKQGRGYNEQFF | TGTGCCAGCAGCCCATCTCGGGGTAAACAGGGAAGGGGGTACAATGAGCAGTTCTTC | - | TRBJ2-1 | - | TRBV27
CASSSLTGTGNTIYF | TGTGCCAGCAGCTCCTTGACAGGGACAGGAAACACCATATATTTT | - | TRBJ1-3 | TRBD1 | TRBV7-9
CASSLVYQPQHF | TGTGCCAGCAGTTTAGTCTATCAGCCCCAGCATTTT | - | TRBJ1-5 | - | TRBV12-3/TRBV12-4
CASTLRTSGGGETQYF | TGTGCCAGCACCCTACGGACTAGCGGGGGTGGGGAGACCCAGTACTTC | - | TRBJ2-5 | TRBD2 | TRBV2
CASSGVDSSYEQYF | TGTGCCAGCAGCGGGGTTGACAGCAGCTACGAGCAGTACTTC | - | TRBJ2-7 | - | TRBV9
CASSLGGTRYGYTF | TGTGCCAGCAGCTTAGGTGGGACACGCTATGGCTACACCTTC | - | TRBJ1-2 | - | TRBV7-9
CASSLGQGATGNTIYF | TGTGCCAGCTCACTAGGACAGGGGGCGACTGGAAACACCATATATTTT | - | TRBJ1-3 | TRBD1 | TRBV18
CASSYPGVWEAFF | TGTGCCAGCAGTTACCCGGGGGTCTGGGAAGCTTTCTTT | - | TRBJ1-1 | - | TRBV6-6
CASSTSGANTEAFF | TGTGCCAGCAGCACGTCAGGGGCCAACACTGAAGCTTTCTTT | - | TRBJ1-1 | - | TRBV27
CASSIVTGEAQYF | TGTGCCAGTAGTATTGTTACAGGGGAGGCCCAGTACTTC | - | TRBJ2-5 | - | TRBV19
CASSQQTGAGSPLHF | TGTGCCAGCAGCCAACAGACAGGGGCTGGGTCACCCCTCCACTTT | - | TRBJ1-6 | TRBD1 | TRBV7-3
CASSLDTNYGYTF | TGTGCCAGCAGCTTGGACACTAACTATGGCTACACCTTC | - | TRBJ1-2 | - | TRBV5-8
CASSPPFAEAFF | TGTGCCAGCTCACCACCTTTCGCTGAAGCTTTCTTT | few | TRBJ1-1 | - | TRBV18